The source of this TCR beta chain is a study of blood T cell repertoires in COVID-19. Turning to the study itself: Specimens from acute and convalescent COVID-19 originated in the United States, Italy and Spain. The analysed material was cDNA or gDNA that came from T cells, B-cell-depleted T cells, or PBMCs.

Original methodology: Estimated nucleated cell counts came from reference gene primer amplification. Only in-frame clones appear in the TCRdb table, and some are missing; sequencing was by immunoSEQ multiplex PCR. That table is the source of V, J and clone size, and D and trimming were worked out from the DNA. Among tens of thousands of clones listed, approximately 81% were seen once. This clone was detected a few times. There are 15 residues in the CDR3. V lost 5 bases to trimming and J lost 3 bases, with 15 bases between them. Looked up from germline, CDR1 is SGHTA and CDR2 is FQGNSA. The clonotype comes from a woman of 80 years or more with active or convalescent COVID-19. Sequencing used peripheral blood. The V call is TRBV7-2, the J call TRBJ2-3; D not certain. The CDR3 reads CASSPYAPRTDTQYF. Written as DNA, the CDR3 is TGTGCCAGCAGCCCCTACGCCCCGAGGACAGATACGCAGTATTTT.